A single sample is the source of the 9 T cell receptor beta chains below, sequenced in a study of cytomegalovirus exposure and HLA in healthy donors. Amplification used 60 Vbeta primers and 13 Jbeta primers. Some clones are missing from TCRdb's copy, which holds only in-frame ones; the method was immunoSEQ multiplex PCR. Here the sample spans 210,000 or so clones, roughly 84% being singletons. Sequences were obtained from PBMCs. The receptors were gathered from a boy between 2 and 10 years old in good health and CMV-seronegative.

This chain joins TRBV30 and TRBJ1-5, with no clear D. V lost 0 bases, J lost 4 bases, and 13 bases lay in between. The CDR3 is 15 residues long. Germline V gene sequence: CDR1 GTSNPN, CDR2 SVGIG (reference sequence). CDR3 coding DNA: TGTGCCTGGAGTGTACTTCCCGGCGGAAATCAGCCCCAGCATTTT. It specifies CAWSVLPGGNQPQHF. Drawing the rest from reference TRBV30 and TRBJ1-5, the complete variable domain is SQTIHQWPATLVQPVGSPLSLECTVEGTSNPNLYWYRQAAGRGLQLLFYSVGIGQISSEVPQNLSASRPQDRQFILSSKKLLLSDSGFYLCAWSVLPGGNQPQHFGDGTRLSIL.

CDR3 region: CASRAGTTNTGELFF. The CDR3 DNA sequence: TGTGCCAGCAGAGCCGGGACAACTAACACCGGGGAGCTGTTTTTT. The rearrangement links TRBV2 to TRBJ2-2; TRBD1 might be the D (6 bases). CDR3 length: 15 amino acids. CDR1 is SNHLY and CDR2 is FYNNEI in the germline V gene. Deletions cut 6 bases from V and 2 bases from J, with 13 bases between.

This clone was seen only once. V and J are TRBV4-2 and TRBJ2-5; 8 bases line up with TRBD2. With V trimmed by 2 bases and J by 5 bases, 13 bases remained unmatched. Germline-derived CDR1 and CDR2 are LGHNA and YNFKEQ. This CDR3 contains 17 residues. The CDR3 protein is CASSQKISGGGSETQYF. The CDR3 bases are TGTGCCAGCAGCCAAAAGATATCGGGGGGGGGTAGTGAGACCCAGTACTTC.

This rearrangement joins TRBV6-1 to TRBJ2-7; D may be TRBD1 (5 bases). CDR1 MNHNS and CDR2 SASEGT come from the germline V gene. The ends were cut back, 7 bases at V and 0 bases at J, with 16 bases in the middle. The CDR3 has 15 residues. The CDR3 DNA is TGTGCCAGCACTGACAGCTCAGGGCACTCCTACGAGCAGTACTTC. Translation gives CASTDSSGHSYEQYF.

This clone was counted only a few times. The chain couples TRBV5-5 to TRBJ2-5, with 7 nucleotides matching TRBD1. With 5 bases clipped from V and 4 bases from J, the junction kept 8 bases outside the gene matches. Germline lookup yields CDR1 SGHKS and CDR2 YYEKEE (reference sequence). CDR3 length: 14 residues. CDR3 coding DNA: TGTGCCAGCAGTCCCCGGGCAGGGGGAGAGACCCAGTACTTC. Encoded protein: CASSPRAGGETQYF.

The J gene is TRBJ1-1, the V gene TRBV19, with 8 bases that match TRBD1. V trimming: 9 bases; J trimming: 4 bases; junction bases outside the gene matches: 10. This CDR3 is built from 14 residues. Germline V CDR1 and CDR2: LNHDA, SQIVND (reference sequence). The DNA for the CDR3 is TGTGCCAGCACTCGGACAGGGAGCACCACTGAAGCTTTCTTT. Translation: CASTRTGSTTEAFF.

CDR3 loop: CAISEDRGSNEQFF. The CDR3 bases are TGTGCCATCAGTGAGGACAGGGGCTCTAATGAGCAGTTCTTC. The chain links TRBV10-3 to TRBJ2-1, with TRBD1 identical over 8 bases. With 2 bases clipped from V and 7 bases from J, the junction kept 4 bases outside the gene matches. Per germline, CDR1 ENHRY and CDR2 SYGVKD. This CDR3 is built from 14 residues.

The chain is built from TRBV6-5 and TRBJ1-2; D is possibly TRBD1 (6 bases). The CDR3 is 14 amino acids. Trimming took off 9 bases at V and 6 bases at J, with 20 bases between the two ends. Looked up from germline, CDR1 is MNHEY and CDR2 is SVGAGI. The CDR3 region has the DNA TGTGCCAGTCTCCGGGGGGGGGCAGAGAATGGCTACACCTTC. Translation: CASLRGGAENGYTF.

This rearrangement joins TRBV6-1 to TRBJ2-7; 11 nucleotides match TRBD1. Germline CDR1 is MNHNS and CDR2 is SASEGT. The CDR3 consists of 15 residues. V gave up 3 bases and J gave up 3 bases; unmatched junction bases: 4. The CDR3 DNA sequence: TGTGCCAGCAGTGACCGGACAGGGGGCATCTACGAGCAGTACTTC. Encoded protein: CASSDRTGGIYEQYF.